The sequence of this T cell receptor (beta chain) was determined in a study of regulatory T cells in long-lasting Graves disease. Stated time point: newly diagnosed GD, antithyroid drugs for less than 3 months. PBMC-extracted RNA yielded the TCR library. V shed 8 bases and J 4 bases; nucleotides not matched to a gene: 3. The CDR3 has 13 residues. Germline assignment: CDR1 MDHEN and CDR2 SYDVKM. This clonotype was picked up many times. Construction of TCR beta libraries relied on iRepertoire HTBI primers and on Arm-PCR targeting CDR3 regions. One entry per CDR3 protein results from TCRdb running MiXCR on the multiplex PCR reads. The sample carries more than 400,000 distinct CDR3 sequences, around 17% recorded once. The data were also submitted as part of a second study, on T cells in Graves' hyperthyroidism and ophthalmopathy. As reported in that work: Among clonotypes expanded in thyroid above 0.001, most were also found in blood.

The chain has TRBV28 and TRBJ2-1, with 9 bases identical to TRBD2. This sample comprised peripheral blood mononuclear cells (PBMCs), obtained at new diagnosis, from a patient treated with antithyroid drugs. This TCR was sampled from a woman aged 30 to 39 with Graves disease. In nucleotides, the CDR3 is TGTGCCAGCTTTCTAGCGGGGTACAATGAGCAGTTCTTC. Its protein is CASFLAGYNEQFF.